This T cell receptor beta chain was captured in a study of T-cell memory formation after mild COVID-19. Study outcomes and limitations: Later expanders leaned toward CD4+, whereas clones contracting from day 15 to 85 were balanced CD4/CD8.

This clonotype was counted a few times. Its target is not known. One entry per CDR3 protein, called by TCRdb with MiXCR from the 5' RACE reads. There are about 170,000 distinct CDR3 sequences in the sample; 10% to 15% occur only once, and approximately 3.3% lies in the top ten. CDR1 is MNHEY and CDR2 is SVGAGI in the germline V gene. V gave up 10 bases and J gave up 4 bases, with 12 bases separating them. There are 12 residues in the CDR3. The specimen was PBMCs or a T cell subset sorted from them (not recorded which). The chain couples TRBV6-5 to TRBJ2-3; D possibly corresponds to TRBD2 (6 bases). This sequence originates from a man between 18 and 35 years old who had mild COVID-19 (a few samples of this study predate the infection). Cell type and time point are not known. This chain's CDR3 is CATVGGADTQYF. The CDR3 DNA sequence: TGTGCCACCGTTGGAGGGGCAGATACGCAGTATTTT.